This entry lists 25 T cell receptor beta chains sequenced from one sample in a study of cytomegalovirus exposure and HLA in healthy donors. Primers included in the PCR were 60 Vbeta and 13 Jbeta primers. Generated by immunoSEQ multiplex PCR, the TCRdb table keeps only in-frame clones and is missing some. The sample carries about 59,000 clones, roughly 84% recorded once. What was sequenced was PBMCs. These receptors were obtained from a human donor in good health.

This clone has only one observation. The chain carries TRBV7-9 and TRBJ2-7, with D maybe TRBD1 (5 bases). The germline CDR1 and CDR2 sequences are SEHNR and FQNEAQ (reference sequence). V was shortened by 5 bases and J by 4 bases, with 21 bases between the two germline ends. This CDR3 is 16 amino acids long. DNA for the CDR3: TGTGCCAGCAGCCCCTTAGGGGCAAGAAAGGGTTACGAGCAGTACTTC. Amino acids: CASSPLGARKGYEQYF.

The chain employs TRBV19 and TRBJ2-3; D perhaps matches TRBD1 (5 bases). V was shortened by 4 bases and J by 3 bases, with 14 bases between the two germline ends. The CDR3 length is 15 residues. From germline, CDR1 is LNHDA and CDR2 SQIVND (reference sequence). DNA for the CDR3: TGTGCCAGTAGTACCGGGCCAGGGCAGACAGATACGCAGTATTTT. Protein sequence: CASSTGPGQTDTQYF.

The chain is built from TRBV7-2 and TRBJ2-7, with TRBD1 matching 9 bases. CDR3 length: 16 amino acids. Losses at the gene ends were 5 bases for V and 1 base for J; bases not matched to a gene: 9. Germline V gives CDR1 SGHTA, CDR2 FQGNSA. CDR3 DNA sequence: TGTGCCAGCAGCCACGCCCCGGGACAGGGATCCTACGAGCAGTACTTC. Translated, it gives CASSHAPGQGSYEQYF.

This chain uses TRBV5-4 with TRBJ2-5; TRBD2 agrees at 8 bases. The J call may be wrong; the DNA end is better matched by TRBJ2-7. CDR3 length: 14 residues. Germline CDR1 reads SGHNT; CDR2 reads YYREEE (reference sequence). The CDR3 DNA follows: TGTGCCAGCAGCTCCGGAGCGGGGGCCTACGAGCAGTACTTC. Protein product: CASSSGAGAYEQYF.

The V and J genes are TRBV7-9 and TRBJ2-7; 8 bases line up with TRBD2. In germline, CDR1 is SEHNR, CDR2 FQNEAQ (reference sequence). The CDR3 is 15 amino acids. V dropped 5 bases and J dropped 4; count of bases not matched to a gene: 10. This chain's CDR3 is CASSHFSGAGYEQYF. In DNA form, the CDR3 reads TGTGCCAGCAGCCATTTTAGCGGGGCAGGGTACGAGCAGTACTTC.

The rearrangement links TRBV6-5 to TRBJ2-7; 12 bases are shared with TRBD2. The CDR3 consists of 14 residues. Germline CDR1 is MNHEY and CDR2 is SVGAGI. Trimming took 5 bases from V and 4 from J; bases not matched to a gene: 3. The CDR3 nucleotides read TGTGCCAGCAGTCTAGCGGGGGGGCGGTACGAGCAGTACTTC. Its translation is CASSLAGGRYEQYF.

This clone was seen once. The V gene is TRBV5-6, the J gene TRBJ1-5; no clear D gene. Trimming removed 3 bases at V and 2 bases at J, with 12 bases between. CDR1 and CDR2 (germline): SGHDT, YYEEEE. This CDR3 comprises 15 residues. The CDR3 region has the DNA TGTGCCAGCAGCTCTCCGGGTGAGGGCAATCAGCCCCAGCATTTT. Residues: CASSSPGEGNQPQHF. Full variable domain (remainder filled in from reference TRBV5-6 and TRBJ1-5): DAGVTQSPTHLIKTRGQQVTLRCSPKSGHDTVSWYQQALGQGPQFIFQYYEEEERQRGNFPDRFSGHQFPNYSSELNVNALLLGDSALYLCASSSPGEGNQPQHFGDGTRLSIL.

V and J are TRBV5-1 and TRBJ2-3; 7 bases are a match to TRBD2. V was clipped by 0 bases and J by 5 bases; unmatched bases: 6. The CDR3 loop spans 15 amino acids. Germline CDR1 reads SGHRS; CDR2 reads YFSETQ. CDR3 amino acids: CASSLVPGRVDTQYF. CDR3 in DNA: TGCGCCAGCAGCTTGGTTCCGGGGAGGGTAGATACGCAGTATTTT.

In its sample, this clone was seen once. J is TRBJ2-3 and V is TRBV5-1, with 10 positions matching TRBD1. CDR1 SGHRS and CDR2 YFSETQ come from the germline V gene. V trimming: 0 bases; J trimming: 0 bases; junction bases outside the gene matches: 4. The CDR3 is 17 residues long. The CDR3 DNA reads TGCGCCAGCAGCTTGGGACAGGGGGCGGGAAGCACAGATACGCAGTATTTT. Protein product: CASSLGQGAGSTDTQYF.

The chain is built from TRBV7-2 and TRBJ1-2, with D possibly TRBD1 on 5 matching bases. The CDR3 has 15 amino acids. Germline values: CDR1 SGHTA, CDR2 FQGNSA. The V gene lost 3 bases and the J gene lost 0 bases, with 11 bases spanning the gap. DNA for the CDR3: TGTGCCAGCAGCTTTCAGGGATTAACTAACTATGGCTACACCTTC. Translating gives CASSFQGLTNYGYTF.

CDR3 bases: TGCGCCAGCAGCCAAGACCTGACCGGAAGGGGTTTTGGCTACACCTTC. Residues: CASSQDLTGRGFGYTF. This chain joins TRBV4-3 and TRBJ1-2; TRBD1 is a possible D gene (5 bases). Germline V gene lookup returns CDR1 LGHNA and CDR2 YSLEER. There are 16 residues in the CDR3. Between the trimmed V and J ends, which lost 0 bases and 7 bases, there was a span of 18 bases.

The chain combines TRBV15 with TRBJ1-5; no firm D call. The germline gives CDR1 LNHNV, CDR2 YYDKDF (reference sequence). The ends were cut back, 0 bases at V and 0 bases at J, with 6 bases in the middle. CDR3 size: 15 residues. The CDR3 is CATSRESYSNQPQHF. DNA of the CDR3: TGTGCCACCAGCAGAGAATCTTATAGCAATCAGCCCCAGCATTTT.

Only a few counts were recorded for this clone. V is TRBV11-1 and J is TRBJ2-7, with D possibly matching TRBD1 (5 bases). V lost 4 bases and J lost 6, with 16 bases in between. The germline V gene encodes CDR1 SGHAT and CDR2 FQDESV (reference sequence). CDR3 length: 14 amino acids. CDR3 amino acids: CASSSSGQGREQYF. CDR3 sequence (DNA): TGTGCCAGCAGCTCGTCCGGGCAGGGCCGCGAGCAGTACTTC.

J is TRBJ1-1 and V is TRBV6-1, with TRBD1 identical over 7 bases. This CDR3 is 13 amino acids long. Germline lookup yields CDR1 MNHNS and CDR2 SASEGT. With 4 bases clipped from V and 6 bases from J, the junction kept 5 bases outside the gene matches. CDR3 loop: CASSVGQAPEAFF. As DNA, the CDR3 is TGTGCCAGCAGTGTAGGACAGGCCCCTGAAGCTTTCTTT.

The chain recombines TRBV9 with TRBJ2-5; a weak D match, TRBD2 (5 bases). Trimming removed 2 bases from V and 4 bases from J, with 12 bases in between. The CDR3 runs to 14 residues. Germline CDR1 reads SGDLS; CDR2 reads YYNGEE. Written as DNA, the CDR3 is TGTGCCAGCAGCGTCGGAGGCTGGGGAGAGACCCAGTACTTC. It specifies CASSVGGWGETQYF.

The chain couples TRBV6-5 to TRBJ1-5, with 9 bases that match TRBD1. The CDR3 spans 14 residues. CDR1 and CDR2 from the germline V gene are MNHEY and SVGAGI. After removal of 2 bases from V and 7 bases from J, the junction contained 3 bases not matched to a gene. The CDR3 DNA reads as TGTGCCAGCAGTTACCGGACAGGGGACCAGCCCCAGCATTTT. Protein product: CASSYRTGDQPQHF.

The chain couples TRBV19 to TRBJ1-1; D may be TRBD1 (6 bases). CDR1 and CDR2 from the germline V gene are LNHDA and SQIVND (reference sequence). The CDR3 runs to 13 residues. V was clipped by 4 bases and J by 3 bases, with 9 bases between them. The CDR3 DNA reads TGTGCCAGTAGTACGACAGGAGACACTGAAGCTTTCTTT. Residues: CASSTTGDTEAFF.

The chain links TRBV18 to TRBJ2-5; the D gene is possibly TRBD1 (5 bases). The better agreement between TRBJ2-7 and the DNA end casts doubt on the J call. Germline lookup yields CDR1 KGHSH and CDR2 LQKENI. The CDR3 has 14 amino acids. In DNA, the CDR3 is TGTGCCAGCTCACCCCCCAGGGAACCCTACGAGCAGTACTTC. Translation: CASSPPREPYEQYF.

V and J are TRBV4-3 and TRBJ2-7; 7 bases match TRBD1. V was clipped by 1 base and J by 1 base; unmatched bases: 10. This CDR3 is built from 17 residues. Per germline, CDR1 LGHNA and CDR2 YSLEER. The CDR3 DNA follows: TGCGCCAGCAGCCAAGGGCTAGGGGGCCAGGCTTCCTACGAGCAGTACTTC. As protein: CASSQGLGGQASYEQYF.

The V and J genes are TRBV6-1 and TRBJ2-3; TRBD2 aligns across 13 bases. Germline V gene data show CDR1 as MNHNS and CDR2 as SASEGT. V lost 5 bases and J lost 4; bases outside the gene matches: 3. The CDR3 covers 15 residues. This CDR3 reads CASSLLAGGSDTQYF. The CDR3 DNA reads TGTGCCAGCAGTTTACTAGCGGGAGGGTCAGATACGCAGTATTTT.

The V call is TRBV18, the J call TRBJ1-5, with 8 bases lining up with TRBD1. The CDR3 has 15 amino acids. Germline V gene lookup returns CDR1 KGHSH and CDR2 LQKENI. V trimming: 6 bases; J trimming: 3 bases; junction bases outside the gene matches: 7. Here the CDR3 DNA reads TGTGCCAGCTCGTATCAGGGGGCGCCCAATCAGCCCCAGCATTTT. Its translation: CASSYQGAPNQPQHF.

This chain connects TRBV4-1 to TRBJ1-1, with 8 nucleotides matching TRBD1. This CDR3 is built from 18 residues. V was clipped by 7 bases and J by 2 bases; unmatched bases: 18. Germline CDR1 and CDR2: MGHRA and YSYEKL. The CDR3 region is CASTHSLARSGGNTEAFF. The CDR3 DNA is TGCGCCAGCACCCACTCACTAGCCAGGTCAGGGGGCAACACTGAAGCTTTCTTT.

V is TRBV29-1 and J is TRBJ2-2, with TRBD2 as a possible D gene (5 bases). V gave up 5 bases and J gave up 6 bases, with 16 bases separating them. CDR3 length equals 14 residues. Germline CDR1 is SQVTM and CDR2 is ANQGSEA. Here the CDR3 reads CSVLRGYPSGELFF. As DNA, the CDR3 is TGCAGCGTTCTACGGGGTTACCCCTCCGGGGAGCTGTTTTTT.

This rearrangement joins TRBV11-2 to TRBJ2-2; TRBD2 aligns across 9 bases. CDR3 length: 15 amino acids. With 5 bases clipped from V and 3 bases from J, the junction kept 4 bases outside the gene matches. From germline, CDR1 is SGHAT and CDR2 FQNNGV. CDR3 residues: CASSASGRYTGELFF. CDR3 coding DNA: TGTGCCAGCAGCGCCAGCGGGAGGTACACCGGGGAGCTGTTTTTT.

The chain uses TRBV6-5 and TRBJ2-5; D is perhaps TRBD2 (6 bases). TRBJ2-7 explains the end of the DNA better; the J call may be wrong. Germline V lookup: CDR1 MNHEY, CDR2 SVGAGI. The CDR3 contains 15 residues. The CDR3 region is CASSYSVGASDEQYF. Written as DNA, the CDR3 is TGTGCCAGCAGTTACTCGGTCGGGGCTAGCGACGAGCAGTACTTC.